A single sample gave rise to the 11 T cell receptor beta chains below, sequenced in a study of tumor-infiltrating lymphocytes in localized non-small cell lung cancer. TCRdb's table, derived via immunoSEQ multiplex PCR, lists solely in-frame clones and lacks some. This table holds some 10,000 clones, less than 75% found once. The sequenced sample consisted of lung tumor tissue. These TCRs come from a human donor with non-small cell lung cancer.

The chain carries TRBV27 and TRBJ2-1; TRBD2 agrees at 11 bases. The CDR3 is 17 amino acids. Trimming cost V 4 bases and J 7 bases; bases outside gene matches: 12. Germline V gene sequence: CDR1 MNHEY, CDR2 SMNVEV (reference sequence). In DNA form, the CDR3 reads TGTGCCAGCAGTTCGTTCTTACTAGCGGGGGCCGGGAATGAGCAGTTCTTC. Translation gives CASSSFLLAGAGNEQFF.

CDR3 protein: CASSLERGGPYEQYF. DNA of the CDR3: TGTGCCAGCTCACTTGAGCGGGGGGGCCCCTACGAGCAGTACTTC. This chain joins TRBV18 and TRBJ2-7; TRBD2 matches 10 bases. J lost 2 bases, V lost 4 bases, and 5 bases had no gene match. The CDR3 consists of 15 residues. Per the germline V gene, CDR1 is KGHSH and CDR2 is LQKENI.

The chain has TRBV5-1 and TRBJ2-7; 8 bases match TRBD1. This CDR3 is 15 amino acids long. The trim removed 0 bases at V and 7 bases at J, leaving 9 bases unmatched. Germline-derived CDR1 and CDR2 are SGHRS and YFSETQ. Here the CDR3 DNA reads TGCGCCAGCAGCTTGGGTGGCAGGGGGCTAGGAGAGCAGTACTTC. Translated, it gives CASSLGGRGLGEQYF.

This clone is medium-sized (0.01 to 0.1%) by share. J is TRBJ1-1 and V is TRBV4-1, with 7 nucleotides matching TRBD1. With 1 base clipped from V and 4 bases from J, the junction kept 6 bases outside the gene matches. Germline V gives CDR1 MGHRA, CDR2 YSYEKL. The CDR3 loop spans 15 amino acids. The CDR3 DNA follows: TGCGCCAGCAGCCAAGCGGACAGGTTGAGCACTGAAGCTTTCTTT. It specifies CASSQADRLSTEAFF.

This clone is judged medium-sized. The V gene is TRBV5-4, the J gene TRBJ2-5; 7 bases match TRBD1. This CDR3 has 15 residues. V shed 0 bases and J 5 bases; nucleotides not matched to a gene: 7. Germline CDR1 SGHNT, CDR2 YYREEE (reference sequence). CDR3 nucleotide sequence: TGTGCCAGCAGCTTGGCCTTAGGGGGCCGGGAGACCCAGTACTTC. It encodes CASSLALGGRETQYF.

This chain uses TRBV30 with TRBJ2-2; 8 bases align to TRBD1. Germline V CDR1 and CDR2: GTSNPN, SVGIG (reference sequence). The CDR3 contains 12 residues. J gave up 8 bases and V 4 bases, and 3 bases lay outside the gene matches. This chain's CDR3 is CAWTRTGGELFF. For the CDR3, the DNA is TGTGCCTGGACTCGGACAGGGGGGGAGCTGTTTTTT.

This clone is categorized as large (0.1 to 1%). The gene calls are TRBV29-1 and TRBJ2-6, with a tentative D call TRBD1 (6 bases). V lost 6 bases to trimming and J lost 0 bases, with 15 bases between them. Germline V CDR1 and CDR2: SQVTM, ANQGSEA. The CDR3 runs 16 residues. The CDR3 DNA reads as TGCAGCGTAATACAGGGCAGGAGCTCTGGGGCCAACGTCCTGACTTTC. It yields the protein CSVIQGRSSGANVLTF.

The chain is built from TRBV4-1 and TRBJ2-3; TRBD2 matches 14 bases. Germline V gene lookup returns CDR1 MGHRA and CDR2 YSYEKL. V lost 1 base to trimming and J lost 0 bases; unmatched junction nucleotides: 6. CDR3 length: 19 residues. CDR3 loop: CASSQGLAGGMGSTDTQYF. The DNA for the CDR3 is TGCGCCAGCAGCCAAGGACTAGCGGGGGGGATGGGGAGCACAGATACGCAGTATTTT.

This clone was counted between two and nine times. This sequence joins TRBV19 and TRBJ1-1, with D possibly TRBD1 on 6 matching bases. V shed 5 bases and J shed 2 bases, with 12 bases lying between them. Germline values: CDR1 LNHDA, CDR2 SQIVND (reference sequence). CDR3 length: 14 amino acids. CDR3 coding DNA: TGTGCCAGTAGTGTACAGGGCATAAACACTGAAGCTTTCTTT. It codes for CASSVQGINTEAFF.

The rearrangement uses TRBV5-4 and TRBJ1-5, with D uncertain. The CDR3 is made up of 13 amino acids. Germline CDR1 is SGHNT and CDR2 is YYREEE (reference sequence). Trimming left V 0 bases short and J 9 bases short, with 10 bases between. CDR3 protein: CASSLAAGGPQHF. The CDR3, as DNA: TGTGCCAGCAGCTTGGCCGCGGGAGGGCCCCAGCATTTT.

The DNA of the CDR3 is TGCGCCAGCAGTGAGGCCAATCAGCCCCAGCATTTT. Translation gives CASSEANQPQHF. The J gene is TRBJ1-5, the V gene TRBV10-2; D call uncertain. Germline lookup yields CDR1 WSHSY and CDR2 SAAADI. Trimming shortened V by 2 bases and J by 3 bases, and 2 bases separated the two germline ends. The CDR3 has 12 residues.